This T cell receptor (beta chain) was recorded in a study of CD8 T cells in Susac syndrome. Study information: Patients with Susac syndrome, at blood draw, were therapy-naive, on corticosteroids, or on intravenous immunoglobulin alone.

V lost 6 bases, J lost 2 bases, and 17 bases lay in between. From germline, CDR1 is SQVTM and CDR2 ANQGSEA. The length of the CDR3 is 14 residues. High-throughput TCR beta sequencing covered peripheral CD8+ and CD4+ T cells. The diagnostic criteria were recently defined, and patients with Susac syndrome met them for definite or probable disease. Random-hexamer reverse transcription was applied to about 0.45 to 1 ug RNA. Amplification of TCR beta CDR3 was carried out by immunoSEQ multiplex PCR, which covered 54 Vbeta and 13 Jbeta segments. MiXCR, applied by TCRdb to the immunoSEQ multiplex PCR reads, yields one record per CDR3 protein. The sample comprises 80,000 or so distinct CDR3 sequences, 85% to 95% of which are singletons, and 0.5% to 0.65% rests with the top ten.

The chain links TRBV29-1 to TRBJ2-7, with D hard to call. This clonotype was sampled from a human donor with Susac syndrome. Sequencing was carried out using CD4+ T cells from PBMCs. CDR3 DNA: TGCAGCGTGTGGTTTGGCAGGCCCCCCTACGAGCAGTACTTC. The encoded protein is CSVWFGRPPYEQYF.